Listed here are 8 T cell receptor beta chains from one sample, sequenced in a study of control samples from healthy donors and cancer patients. Some clones are missing from TCRdb's copy, which holds only in-frame ones; the method was immunoSEQ multiplex PCR. The table has 130,000 or so clones, about 94% seen once. The sequencing sample was made of PBMCs. These receptors were collected from a man in his 60s with colorectal cancer.

The rearrangement uses TRBV28 and TRBJ1-1, with D possibly matching TRBD1 (5 bases). CDR3 length: 13 residues. Germline loops: CDR1 MDHEN, CDR2 SYDVKM. The V end lost 10 bases, the J end lost 3 bases, and 15 bases lay between the germline ends. CDR3 sequence reads: CATRQRLDTEAFF. For the CDR3, the DNA is TGTGCCACCAGACAGCGGCTAGACACTGAAGCTTTCTTT.

The gene calls are TRBV9 and TRBJ2-3; weak D call: TRBD1 (5 bases). CDR3 length: 13 amino acids. V was cut by 3 bases and J by 6 bases, with 11 bases left in between. Germline CDR1 reads SGDLS; CDR2 reads YYNGEE. The chain's CDR3 is CASSATDPDTQYF. In DNA, the CDR3 is TGTGCCAGCAGCGCGACAGACCCGGATACGCAGTATTTT.

The genes are TRBV27 and TRBJ2-2, with 7 bases that match TRBD1. Germline CDR1 MNHEY, CDR2 SMNVEV (reference sequence). After removal of 6 bases from V and 9 bases from J, the junction contained 7 bases not matched to a gene. The CDR3 extends over 13 amino acids. CDR3 nucleotide sequence: TGTGCCAGCAGCACCCGACAGGGCTGGGAGCTGTTTTTT. Its protein product is CASSTRQGWELFF.

The chain recombines TRBV2 with TRBJ1-4; the D is unclear. V lost 6 bases and J 2 bases, leaving 7 bases between the germline ends. The CDR3 covers 13 residues. The germline CDR1 and CDR2 sequences are SNHLY and FYNNEI. The CDR3 coding sequence is TGTGCCAGCAGGGAGGATACTAATGAAAAACTGTTTTTT. This gives the protein CASREDTNEKLFF.

The DNA for the CDR3 is TGCGCCAGCAGCTTGGCCGGAGGCTCTGGGGCCAACGTCCTGACTTTC. Its protein product is CASSLAGGSGANVLTF. V is TRBV5-1 and J is TRBJ2-6; weak D call: TRBD2 (5 bases). V shed 0 bases and J shed 0 bases, with 7 bases lying between them. The CDR3 spans 16 residues. Germline CDR1 SGHRS, CDR2 YFSETQ. The whole variable domain, remainder taken from reference TRBV5-1 and TRBJ2-6, is KAGVTQTPRYLIKTRGQQVTLSCSPISGHRSVSWYQQTPGQGLQFLFEYFSETQRNKGNFPGRFSGRQFSNSRSEMNVSTLELGDSALYLCASSLAGGSGANVLTFGAGSRLTVL.

V and J are TRBV12-3 or TRBV12-4 and TRBJ1-2; maybe TRBD1 (6 bases). V lost 7 bases and J lost 8, with 17 bases in between. This CDR3 contains 13 residues. The CDR3 sequence: CASTQGLSDGYTF. The CDR3 nucleotides are TGTGCCAGCACCCAGGGGCTTTCGGACGGCTACACCTTC.

J is TRBJ1-6 and V is TRBV27; 8 bases match TRBD1. Germline CDR1 and CDR2: MNHEY and SMNVEV (reference sequence). The CDR3 runs 15 residues. Germline trimming cut 5 bases from V and 7 bases from J; bases unmatched to any gene: 7. CDR3 in DNA: TGTGCCAGCAGTCTTGGGACAGGTTTAAATTCACCCCTCCACTTT. Encoded protein: CASSLGTGLNSPLHF.

V and J are TRBV20-1 and TRBJ2-3; no reliable D call. This CDR3 contains 13 residues. Germline lookup yields CDR1 DFQATT and CDR2 SNEGSKA (reference sequence). V was trimmed by 3 bases and J by 3 bases, leaving 10 bases between them. The CDR3 is CSASPRRTDTQYF. CDR3 in DNA: TGCAGTGCTAGTCCCCGACGGACAGATACGCAGTATTTT.